This T cell receptor (beta chain) was found in a study of blood T cell repertoires in COVID-19. CDR1 is SGHRS, CDR2 YFSETQ, per germline. There are 15 residues in the CDR3. V shed 4 bases and J 5 bases; nucleotides not matched to a gene: 10. Here immunoSEQ multiplex PCR was the method, and the copy in TCRdb shows in-frame clones only, minus some. Altogether some 45,000 clones are present, over 75% being singletons, with the ten largest covering about 13%. Sequencing used peripheral blood. The clonotype comes from a human donor with active COVID-19. The donor label of this sample is uncertain. This rearrangement joins TRBV5-1 to TRBJ2-5, with TRBD2 identical over 8 bases. The DNA of the CDR3 is TGCGCCAGCAGCACCAATAGCGGGGTGGGGGAGACCCAGTACTTC. Its protein is CASSTNSGVGETQYF.